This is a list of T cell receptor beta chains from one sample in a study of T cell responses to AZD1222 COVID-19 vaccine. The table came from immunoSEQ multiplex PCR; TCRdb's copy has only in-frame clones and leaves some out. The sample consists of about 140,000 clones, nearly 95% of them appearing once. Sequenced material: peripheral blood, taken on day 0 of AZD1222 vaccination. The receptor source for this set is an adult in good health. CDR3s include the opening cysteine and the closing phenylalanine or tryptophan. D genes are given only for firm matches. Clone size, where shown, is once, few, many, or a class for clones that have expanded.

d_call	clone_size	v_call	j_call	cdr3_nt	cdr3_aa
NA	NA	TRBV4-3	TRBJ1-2	TGCGCCAGCAGCCAAGACATACTGGGTCGGAACTATGGCTACACCTTC	CASSQDILGRNYGYTF
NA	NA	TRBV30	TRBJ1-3	TGTGCCTCCCCAGGGGTCCCCTCTGGAAACACCATATATTTT	CASPGVPSGNTIYF
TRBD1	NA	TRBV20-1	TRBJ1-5	TGCAGTGCTAGTCCAGGGGGCTCCTACAATCAGCCCCAGCATTTT	CSASPGGSYNQPQHF
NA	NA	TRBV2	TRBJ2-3	TGTGCCAGCAAGAGAGGGTACACAGATACGCAGTATTTT	CASKRGYTDTQYF
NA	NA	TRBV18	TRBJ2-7	TGTGCCAGCTCACCCCCCCACGGGGAGGAGAGGCAGTACTTC	CASSPPHGEERQYF
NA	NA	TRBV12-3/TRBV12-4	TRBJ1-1	TGTGCCAGCAGTTTAGAGGGACGCACTGAAGCTTTCTTT	CASSLEGRTEAFF
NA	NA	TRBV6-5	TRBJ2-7	TGTGCCAGCAGTTACTACCGGGGGGCCGGATTGGTCGAGCAGTACTTC	CASSYYRGAGLVEQYF
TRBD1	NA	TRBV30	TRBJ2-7	TGTGCCTGGAGTGTAGGGACAGGGGTCAACGAGCAGTACTTC	CAWSVGTGVNEQYF
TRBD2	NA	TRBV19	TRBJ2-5	TGTGCCAGTAGTACGGGGACTAGCGGGGCACAAGAGACCCAGTACTTC	CASSTGTSGAQETQYF
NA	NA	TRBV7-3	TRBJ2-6	TGTGCCAGCAGCTTCTTGGTAGCTGAGGCCAACGTCCTGACTTTC	CASSFLVAEANVLTF
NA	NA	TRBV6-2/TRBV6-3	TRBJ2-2	TGTGCCAGCAGTTACTCGGTCGGGGGAGAATACACCGGGGAGCTGTTTTTT	CASSYSVGGEYTGELFF
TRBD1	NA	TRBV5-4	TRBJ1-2	TGTGCCAGCAGCTTGGCCGGGACACAGGGGAGCTACACCTTC	CASSLAGTQGSYTF
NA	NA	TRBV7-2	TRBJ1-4	TGTGCCAGCAGCTTCGGGCGGGCGACTAATGAAAAACTGTTTTTT	CASSFGRATNEKLFF
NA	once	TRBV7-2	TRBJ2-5	TGTGCCAGCAGCTTAGTTAGTGGAGAGACCCAGTACTTC	CASSLVSGETQYF
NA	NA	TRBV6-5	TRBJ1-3	TGTGCCAGCAGTGACTCCGGGGTGCGGGGTTACACCATATATTTT	CASSDSGVRGYTIYF
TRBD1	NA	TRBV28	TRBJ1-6	TGTGCCAGCAGTTTAAGTCAGGGGGACCGCGCTTCACCCCTCCACTTT	CASSLSQGDRASPLHF
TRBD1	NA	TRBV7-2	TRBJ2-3	TGTGCCAGCAGCTCTAGACAGGGATTTTCCGCAGATACGCAGTATTTT	CASSSRQGFSADTQYF
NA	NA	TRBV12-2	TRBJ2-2	TGTGCAAGTCGCTTAGCGGAATCCGCTAGGCGGGGTAACACCGGGGAGCTGTTTTTT	CASRLAESARRGNTGELFF
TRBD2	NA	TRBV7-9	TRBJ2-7	TGTGCCAGCAGCCCGCCTCGCGGGAGGGGGTACGAGCAGTACTTC	CASSPPRGRGYEQYF
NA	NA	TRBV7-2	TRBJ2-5	TGTGCCAGCAGACCGGGAACTTACCCTCAAGAGACCCAGTACTTC	CASRPGTYPQETQYF
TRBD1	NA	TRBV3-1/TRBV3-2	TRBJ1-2	TGTGCCAGCAGCCACCGGGACAGGGGTGGCGGCTACACCTTC	CASSHRDRGGGYTF
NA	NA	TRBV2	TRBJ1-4	TGTGCCAGCAGAAAGGACGGCAATAATGAAAAACTGTTTTTT	CASRKDGNNEKLFF
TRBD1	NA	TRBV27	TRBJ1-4	TGTGCCAGCAGTTTAGAACACCCGAATACAAGGGGGCCTAATGAAAAACTGTTTTTT	CASSLEHPNTRGPNEKLFF
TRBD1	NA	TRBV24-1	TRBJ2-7	TGTGCCACCAGTGGATCAGGGGGCGGCTACGAGCAGTACTTC	CATSGSGGGYEQYF
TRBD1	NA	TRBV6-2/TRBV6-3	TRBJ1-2	TGTGCCAGCAGTTCACCGGGACAGCTCCTCTACTATAGAAGCTACACCTTC	CASSSPGQLLYYRSYTF
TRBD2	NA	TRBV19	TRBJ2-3	TGTGCCAGTAGCCTACTAGCGGGAGGCCCCTGGGATACGCAGTATTTT	CASSLLAGGPWDTQYF
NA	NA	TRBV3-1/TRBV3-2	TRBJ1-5	TGTGCCAGCAGCCAAGGCTCATATAGCAATCAGCCCCAGCATTTT	CASSQGSYSNQPQHF
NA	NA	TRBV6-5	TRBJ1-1	TGTGCCAGCAGTTATTACAGAACAACTGAAGCTTTCTTT	CASSYYRTTEAFF
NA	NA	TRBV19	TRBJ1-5	TGTGCCAGTAGACGTAGCAATCAGCCCCAGCATTTT	CASRRSNQPQHF
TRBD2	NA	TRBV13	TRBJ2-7	TGTGCCAGCAGGGCTAGTCTAGCGGGGGGGAACCAGTACTTC	CASRASLAGGNQYF
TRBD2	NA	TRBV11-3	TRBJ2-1	TGTGCCAGCCCCTGGAGGACTAGACCCCTCAATGAGCAGTTCTTC	CASPWRTRPLNEQFF
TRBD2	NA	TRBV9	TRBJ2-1	TGTGCCAGCAGCGTAGTTGGTAGCGGGCGCTCCAATGAGCAGTTCTTC	CASSVVGSGRSNEQFF
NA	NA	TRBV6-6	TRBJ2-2	TGTGCCAGCCTGCCGGAGTCCACGGGGACCGGGGAGCTGTTTTTT	CASLPESTGTGELFF
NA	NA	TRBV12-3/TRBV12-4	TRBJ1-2	TGTGCCAGCAGCCCCGATGACGGCTATGGCTACACCTTC	CASSPDDGYGYTF
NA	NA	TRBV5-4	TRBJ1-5	TGTGCCAGCAGCTTGACAAACGTGAGGAATCAGCCCCAGCATTTT	CASSLTNVRNQPQHF
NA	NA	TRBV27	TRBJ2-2	TGTGCCAGCAAAGATTCTGGAGCCACCGGGGAGCTGTTTTTT	CASKDSGATGELFF
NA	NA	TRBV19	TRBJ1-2	TGTGCCAGTAGGTTGTCGATACCCCGGCACTTAGCTAACTATGGCTACACCTTC	CASRLSIPRHLANYGYTF
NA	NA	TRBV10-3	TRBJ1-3	TGTGCCATCAGGACCACAGGGACTGGAAACACCATATATTTT	CAIRTTGTGNTIYF
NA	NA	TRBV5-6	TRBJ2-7	TGTGCCAGCAGCTTTAGGGGAGCCTACGAGCAGTACTTC	CASSFRGAYEQYF
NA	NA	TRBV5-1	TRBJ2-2	TGCGCCAGCAGCTTGGTGGGCCTGCGGCGGGCGAACACCGGGGAGCTGTTTTTT	CASSLVGLRRANTGELFF
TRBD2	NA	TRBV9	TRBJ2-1	TGTGCCAGCAGCGAGAAGGCTAGCGGGAGGATGGGTGAGCAGTTCTTC	CASSEKASGRMGEQFF
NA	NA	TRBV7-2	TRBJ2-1	TGTGCCAGCAGCTTAGGAAGGGTCTACAATGAGCAGTTCTTC	CASSLGRVYNEQFF
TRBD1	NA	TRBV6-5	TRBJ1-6	TGTGCCAGCAGGACAGGGTTTCCTTCACCCCTCCACTTT	CASRTGFPSPLHF
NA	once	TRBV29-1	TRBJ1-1	TGCAGCGTTCGATGGGGCGCGAACACTGAAGCTTTCTTT	CSVRWGANTEAFF
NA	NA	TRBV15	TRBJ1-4	TGTGCCACCAGCAGAGCAAGGGAAGCAACTAATGAAAAACTGTTTTTT	CATSRAREATNEKLFF
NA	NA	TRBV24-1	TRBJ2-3	TGTGCCACCAGTGACTCACGGCGGACAGATACGCAGTATTTT	CATSDSRRTDTQYF
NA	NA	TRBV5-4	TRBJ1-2	TGTGCCAGCAGCCCACCGTCGGGAGGCTACACCTTC	CASSPPSGGYTF
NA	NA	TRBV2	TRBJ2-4	TGTGCCAGCATGGGTCAGCGGCTAGCCAAAAACATTCAGTACTTC	CASMGQRLAKNIQYF